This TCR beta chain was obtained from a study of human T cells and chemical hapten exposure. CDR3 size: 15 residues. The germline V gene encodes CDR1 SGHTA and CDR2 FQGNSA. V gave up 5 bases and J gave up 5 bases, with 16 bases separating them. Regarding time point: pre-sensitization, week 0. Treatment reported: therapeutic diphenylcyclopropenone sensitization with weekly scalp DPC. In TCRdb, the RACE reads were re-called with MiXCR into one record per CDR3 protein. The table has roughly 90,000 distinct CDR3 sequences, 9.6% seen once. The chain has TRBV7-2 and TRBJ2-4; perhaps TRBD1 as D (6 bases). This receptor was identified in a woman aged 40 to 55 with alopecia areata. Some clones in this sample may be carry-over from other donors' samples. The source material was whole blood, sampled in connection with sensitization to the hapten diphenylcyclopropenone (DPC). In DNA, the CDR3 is TGTGCCAGCAGCCCCCCCTCAGGGGACCAAAACATTCAGTACTTC. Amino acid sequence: CASSPPSGDQNIQYF.